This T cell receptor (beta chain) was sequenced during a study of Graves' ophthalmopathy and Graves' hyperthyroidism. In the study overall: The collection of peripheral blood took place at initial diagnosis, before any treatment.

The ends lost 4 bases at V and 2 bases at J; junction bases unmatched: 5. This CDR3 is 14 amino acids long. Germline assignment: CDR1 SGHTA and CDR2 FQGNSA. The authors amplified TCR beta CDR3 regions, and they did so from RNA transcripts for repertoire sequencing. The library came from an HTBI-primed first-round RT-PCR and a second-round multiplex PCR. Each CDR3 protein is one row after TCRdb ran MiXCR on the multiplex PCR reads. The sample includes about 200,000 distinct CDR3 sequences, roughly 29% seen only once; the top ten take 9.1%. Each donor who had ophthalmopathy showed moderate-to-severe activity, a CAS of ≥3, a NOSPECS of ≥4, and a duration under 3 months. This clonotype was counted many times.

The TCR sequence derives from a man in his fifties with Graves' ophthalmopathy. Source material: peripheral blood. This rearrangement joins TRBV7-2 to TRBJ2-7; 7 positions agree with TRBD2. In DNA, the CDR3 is TGTGCCAGCAGCTGGGGGGACTACACCTACGAGCAGTACTTC. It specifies CASSWGDYTYEQYF. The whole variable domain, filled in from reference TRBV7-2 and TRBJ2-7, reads GAGVSQSPSNKVTEKGKDVELRCDPISGHTALYWYRQSLGQGLEFLIYFQGNSAPDKSGLPSDRFSAERTGGSVSTLTIQRTQQEDSAVYLCASSWGDYTYEQYFGPGTRLTVT.